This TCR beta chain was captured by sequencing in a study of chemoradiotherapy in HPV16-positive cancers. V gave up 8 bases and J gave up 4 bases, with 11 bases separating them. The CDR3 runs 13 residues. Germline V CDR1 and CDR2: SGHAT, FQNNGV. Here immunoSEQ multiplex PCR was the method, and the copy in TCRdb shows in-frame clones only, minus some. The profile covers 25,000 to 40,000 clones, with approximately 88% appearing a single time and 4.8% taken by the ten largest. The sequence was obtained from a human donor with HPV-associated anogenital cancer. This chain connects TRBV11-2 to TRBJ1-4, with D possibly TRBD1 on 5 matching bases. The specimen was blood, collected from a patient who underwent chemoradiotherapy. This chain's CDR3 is CASSRDHNEKLFF. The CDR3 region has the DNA TGTGCCAGCTCCCGGGACCATAATGAAAAACTGTTTTTT. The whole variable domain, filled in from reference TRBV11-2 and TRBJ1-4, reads EAGVAQSPRYKIIEKRQSVAFWCNPISGHATLYWYQQILGQGPKLLIQFQNNGVVDDSQLPKDRFSAERLKGVDSTLKIQPAKLEDSAVYLCASSRDHNEKLFFGSGTQLSVL.